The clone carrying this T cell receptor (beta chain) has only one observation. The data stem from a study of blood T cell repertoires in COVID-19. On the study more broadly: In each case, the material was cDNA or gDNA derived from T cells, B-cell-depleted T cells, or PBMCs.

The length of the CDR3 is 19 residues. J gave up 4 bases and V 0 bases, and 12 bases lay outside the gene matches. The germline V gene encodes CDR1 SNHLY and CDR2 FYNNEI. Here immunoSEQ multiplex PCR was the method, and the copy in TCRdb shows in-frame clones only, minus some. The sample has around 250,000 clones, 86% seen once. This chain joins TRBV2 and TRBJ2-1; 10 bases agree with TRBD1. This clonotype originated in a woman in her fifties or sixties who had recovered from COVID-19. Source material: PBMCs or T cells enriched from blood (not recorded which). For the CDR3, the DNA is TGTGCCAGCAGTGAAGCGCTTACTGGTTGGACAGGGGGATACAATGAGCAGTTCTTC. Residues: CASSEALTGWTGGYNEQFF.